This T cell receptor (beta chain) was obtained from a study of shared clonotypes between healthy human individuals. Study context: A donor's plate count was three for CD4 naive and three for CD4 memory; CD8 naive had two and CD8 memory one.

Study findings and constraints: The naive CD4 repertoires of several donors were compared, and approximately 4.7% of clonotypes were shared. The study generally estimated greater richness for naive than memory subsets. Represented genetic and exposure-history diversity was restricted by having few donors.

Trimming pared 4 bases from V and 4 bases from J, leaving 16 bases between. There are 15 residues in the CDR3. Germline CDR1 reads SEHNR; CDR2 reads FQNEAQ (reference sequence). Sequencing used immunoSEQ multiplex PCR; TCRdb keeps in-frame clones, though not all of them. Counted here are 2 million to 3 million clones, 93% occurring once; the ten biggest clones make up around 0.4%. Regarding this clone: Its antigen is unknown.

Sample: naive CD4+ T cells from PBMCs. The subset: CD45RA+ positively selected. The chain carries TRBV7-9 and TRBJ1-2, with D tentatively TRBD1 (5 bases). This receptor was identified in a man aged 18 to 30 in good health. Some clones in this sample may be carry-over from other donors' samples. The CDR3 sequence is CASSWDMGPAYGYTF. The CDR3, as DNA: TGTGCCAGCAGCTGGGATATGGGGCCTGCCTATGGCTACACCTTC.